The present entry profiles one TCR beta chain with its context. Its antigen is currently unknown. A quantity of about 0.5 to 1 ug RNA underwent reverse transcription using random hexamers. By means of immunoSEQ multiplex PCR, TCR beta CDR3 spanning 54 Vbeta and 13 Jbeta underwent amplification. TCRdb reprocessed the immunoSEQ multiplex PCR reads with MiXCR, giving one entry per CDR3 protein. The table shows a few hundred thousand distinct CDR3 sequences, with roughly 95% occurring only once. The data belong to a study of CD8 T cells in Susac syndrome. CDR3 length: 13 residues. Trimming shortened V by 3 bases and J by 2 bases, and 7 bases separated the two germline ends. TCR beta was sequenced from blood CD8+ and CD4+ T cells. While CD8+ and CD4+ T cells were isolated negatively, TEMRA cells were enriched by FACS. Study observations and caveats: The study conceded that relatively few individuals underwent its TCR sequencing and HLA analysis.

The V gene is TRBV12-3 or TRBV12-4, the J gene TRBJ1-1, with D unresolved. The sequencing sample was made of CD4+ T cells from PBMCs. The source of this sequence is a human donor with multiple sclerosis. The CDR3 loop reads CASSFAGNTEAFF. In DNA form, the CDR3 reads TGTGCCAGCAGTTTTGCGGGAAACACTGAAGCTTTCTTT.